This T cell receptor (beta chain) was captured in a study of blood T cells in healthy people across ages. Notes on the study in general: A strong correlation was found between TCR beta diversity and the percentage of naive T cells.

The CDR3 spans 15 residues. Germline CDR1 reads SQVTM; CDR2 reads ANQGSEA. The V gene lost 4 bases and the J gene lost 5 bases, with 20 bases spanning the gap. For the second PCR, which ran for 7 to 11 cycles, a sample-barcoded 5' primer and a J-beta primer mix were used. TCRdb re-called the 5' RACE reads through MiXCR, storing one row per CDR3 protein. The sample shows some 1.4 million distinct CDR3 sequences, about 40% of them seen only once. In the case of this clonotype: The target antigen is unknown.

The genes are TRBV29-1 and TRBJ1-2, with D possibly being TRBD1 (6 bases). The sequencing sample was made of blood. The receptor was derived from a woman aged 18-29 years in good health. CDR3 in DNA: TGCAGCGTTGTGGCTCTGGGGGCCCCTTCATATGGCTACACCTTC. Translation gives CSVVALGAPSYGYTF. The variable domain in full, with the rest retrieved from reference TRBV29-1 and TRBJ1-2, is SAVISQKPSRDICQRGTSLTIQCQVDSQVTMMFWYRQQPGQSLTLIATANQGSEATYESGFVIDKFPISRPNLTFSTLTVSNMSPEDSSIYLCSVVALGAPSYGYTFGSGTRLTVV.